This entry lists 8 T cell receptor beta chains sequenced from one sample in a study of blood T cell repertoires in COVID-19. The table came from immunoSEQ multiplex PCR; TCRdb's copy has only in-frame clones and leaves some out. The sample holds 110,000 or so clones; just under 90% are singletons and the top ten take approximately 4.5%. Specimen: peripheral blood. These receptors were taken from a woman in her forties or fifties with acute or convalescent COVID-19.

This chain uses TRBV4-3 with TRBJ2-7; 10 nucleotides match TRBD2. With 0 bases clipped from V and 4 bases from J, the junction kept 3 bases outside the gene matches. The CDR3 is 15 amino acids. Germline CDR1 is LGHNA and CDR2 is YSLEER. The CDR3 region is CASSQDRTSGYEQYF. Here the CDR3 DNA reads TGCGCCAGCAGCCAAGATCGGACTAGCGGTTACGAGCAGTACTTC.

CDR3 region: CSASNIWALSESPLHF. As DNA, the CDR3 is TGCAGTGCTAGTAATATCTGGGCCCTGAGTGAATCACCCCTCCACTTT. This rearrangement joins TRBV20-1 to TRBJ1-6; D is unclear. The V gene's germline CDR1 is DFQATT and CDR2 SNEGSKA (reference sequence). V was trimmed by 3 bases and J by 10 bases, leaving 22 bases between them. CDR3 length equals 16 residues.

This clone was seen just once. The chain recombines TRBV7-9 with TRBJ2-2; TRBD2 matches 13 bases. With V trimmed by 5 bases and J by 4 bases, 7 bases remained unmatched. This CDR3 spans 17 amino acids. The germline V gene has CDR1 SEHNR and CDR2 FQNEAQ (reference sequence). In DNA form, the CDR3 reads TGTGCCAGCAGCCGGAGACTAGCGGGGGGCACCACCGGGGAGCTGTTTTTT. Translation: CASSRRLAGGTTGELFF. The complete variable domain, with remaining parts taken from reference TRBV7-9 and TRBJ2-2, reads DTGVSQNPRHKITKRGQNVTFRCDPISEHNRLYWYRQTLGQGPEFLTYFQNEAQLEKSRLLSDRFSAERPKGSFSTLEIQRTEQGDSAMYLCASSRRLAGGTTGELFFGEGSRLTVL.

V usage is TRBV20-1 and J usage is TRBJ1-2; D remains unclear. Per the germline V gene, CDR1 is DFQATT and CDR2 is SNEGSKA (reference sequence). The CDR3 totals 12 residues. V gave up 3 bases and J gave up 8 bases, with 13 bases separating them. CDR3 DNA: TGCAGTGCTAGTGGAGGACTAGTAGGCTACACCTTC. Amino acids: CSASGGLVGYTF.

This sequence joins TRBV6-6 and TRBJ1-5; tentatively, D is TRBD1 (5 bases). V shed 2 bases and J shed 1 base, with 12 bases lying between them. Germline loops: CDR1 MNHNY, CDR2 SVGAGI (reference sequence). The CDR3 totals 16 residues. CDR3 sequence reads: CASSYIRGGSNQPQHF. In nucleotides, the CDR3 is TGTGCCAGCAGTTACATTCGGGGGGGAAGCAATCAGCCCCAGCATTTT.

The rearrangement uses TRBV30 and TRBJ2-7, with 9 bases aligning to TRBD2. The CDR3 spans 13 residues. Germline values: CDR1 GTSNPN, CDR2 SVGIG (reference sequence). V lost 4 bases to trimming and J lost 6 bases; unmatched junction nucleotides: 7. This CDR3 is CAWTISGSGEQYF. The CDR3 bases are TGTGCCTGGACAATTAGCGGGAGCGGCGAGCAGTACTTC.

The chain combines TRBV4-1 with TRBJ2-7, with 9 bases identical to TRBD2. V lost 5 bases to trimming and J lost 1 base; unmatched junction nucleotides: 3. The germline V gene has CDR1 MGHRA and CDR2 YSYEKL. This CDR3 has 14 residues. The DNA for the CDR3 is TGCGCCAGCAGCGGACTAGCGACTTCCTACGAGCAGTACTTC. Amino acids: CASSGLATSYEQYF.

V is TRBV27 and J is TRBJ2-4, with D maybe TRBD1 (6 bases). CDR1 and CDR2 (germline): MNHEY, SMNVEV (reference sequence). V gave up 7 bases and J gave up 5 bases, with 15 bases separating them. This CDR3 comprises 14 residues. CDR3 protein: CASKGQDRENIQYF. The DNA of the CDR3 is TGTGCCAGCAAGGGGCAGGACAGAGAAAACATTCAGTACTTC.